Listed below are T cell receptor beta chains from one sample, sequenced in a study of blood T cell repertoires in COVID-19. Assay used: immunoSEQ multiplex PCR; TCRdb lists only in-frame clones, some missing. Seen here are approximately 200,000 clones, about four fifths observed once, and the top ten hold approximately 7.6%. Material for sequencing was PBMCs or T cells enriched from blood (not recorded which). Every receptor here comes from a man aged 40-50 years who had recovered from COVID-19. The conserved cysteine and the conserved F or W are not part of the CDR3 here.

CDR3: ASSLAGGETQY; V: TRBV5-6
CDR3: AISGRVLTGTSGGAYQETQY; V: TRBV10-3
CDR3: ASSLLGTGGNLDYGYT; V: TRBV27
CDR3: ASSQFAGNEKLF; V: TRBV6-5
CDR3: ASSETSGDRQPQH; V: TRBV2
CDR3: ATSRDRSRPLQETQY; V: TRBV15
CDR3: ASSLRAGDEQY; V: TRBV5-1
CDR3: AWSVHTSYEQY; V: TRBV30
CDR3: ASSMGTGTSYGYT; V: TRBV19
CDR3: ASSQEGAAQGNEKLF; V: TRBV4-3
CDR3: ASSLERGGSYEQY; V: TRBV5-1
CDR3: ASSSGQGSYNEQF; V: TRBV7-3
CDR3: ASSAQTGGTEAF; V: TRBV6-4
CDR3: ASSVRTANTGELF; V: TRBV11-2
CDR3: ASSLDRDTEAF; V: TRBV12-3/TRBV12-4
CDR3: ASSYRQGNNEKLF; V: TRBV13
CDR3: ASSPPTGWHEQY; V: TRBV3-1/TRBV3-2
CDR3: ASSVGVEGGPGEQY; V: TRBV9
CDR3: TSSPPRWGGVGANVLT; V: TRBV1
CDR3: ASSYRDRERAF; V: TRBV6-5
CDR3: ASSPSTRSVLGQGAFGNTIY; V: TRBV4-1
CDR3: ASSRGNEQF; V: TRBV28
CDR3: ASSLDKAYEQY; V: TRBV7-9
CDR3: ASSPGTGGNEQF; V: TRBV10-2
CDR3: SVAGTALDKQF; V: TRBV29-1
CDR3: AWSAIGLANEKLF; V: TRBV30
CDR3: AWRGDRERVNTEAF; V: TRBV30
CDR3: ASSPQRGKTFLKETQY; V: TRBV21-1
CDR3: ASSTEPTGAGNTIY; V: TRBV5-1
CDR3: ASSEEVQPLYGYT; V: TRBV6-1
CDR3: ASRLQGAGTEAF; V: TRBV6-5
CDR3: ASSSQGTGGYT; V: TRBV27
CDR3: AWSAHLPGSPLH; V: TRBV30
CDR3: ASSPLTGLRY; V: TRBV19
CDR3: ASSSDRGPYEQY; V: TRBV7-9
CDR3: ASSQTHSSSYNSPLH; V: TRBV4-1